This is a list of T cell receptor beta chains from one sample in a study of blood T cell repertoires in COVID-19. Assay: immunoSEQ multiplex PCR; the TCRdb copy retains only in-frame clones and omits some. The sample has 120,000 to 150,000 clones, approximately 83% seen once. What was sequenced was peripheral blood. Receptors were obtained from a woman between 55 and 75 years old with COVID-19, enrolled during active disease. CDR3s include the opening cysteine and the closing phenylalanine or tryptophan. A D gene is named only where the DNA matches it firmly. Clone sizes are given selectively: once, few, many, or a class where the clone is expanded.

j_gene | d_gene | abundance | v_gene | CDR3nt | CDR3aa
TRBJ1-1 | . | . | TRBV5-1 | TGCGCCAGCAGCTTGTTGGGAGGAGCGGAAGCTTTCTTT | CASSLLGGAEAFF
TRBJ1-5 | . | . | TRBV19 | TGTGCCAGTAGCATGTATAGTAGAGAAAATCAGCCCCAGCATTTT | CASSMYSRENQPQHF
TRBJ2-1 | . | . | TRBV7-9 | TGTGCCAGCAGCTTAGTTGGGCAGGCGGGCAGTGAGCAGTTCTTC | CASSLVGQAGSEQFF
TRBJ2-1 | . | once | TRBV29-1 | TGCAGCGTTGAACGGGAACCCTACAATGAGCAGTTCTTC | CSVEREPYNEQFF
TRBJ2-3 | TRBD2 | . | TRBV7-3 | TGTGCCAGCAGCTCGGGACTAGCGGGGTTCACAGATACGCAGTATTTT | CASSSGLAGFTDTQYF
TRBJ1-3 | . | once | TRBV6-1 | TGTGCCAGCAGTGAACAGGGTAGCGGAAACACCATATATTTT | CASSEQGSGNTIYF
TRBJ2-3 | TRBD1 | . | TRBV5-1 | TGCGCCAGCAGCTTGACGGGGGGACAGGGAGCCACAGATACGCAGTATTTT | CASSLTGGQGATDTQYF
TRBJ2-2 | . | once | TRBV11-1 | TGTGCCAGCAGTTGGCAGGGAAACACCGGGGAGCTGTTTTTT | CASSWQGNTGELFF
TRBJ1-2 | TRBD1 | . | TRBV5-1 | TGCGCCAGCAGCCCGGGACCGGGACAGGGGCTCTCTAACTATGGCTACACCTTC | CASSPGPGQGLSNYGYTF
TRBJ1-2 | . | . | TRBV7-9 | TGTGCCAGCAGCTTAGCGGGGACATACTATGGCTACACCTTC | CASSLAGTYYGYTF
TRBJ1-2 | TRBD1 | . | TRBV19 | TGTGCCAGTAGTCTTGTGGGGACAGGGGTTGTTATAGATGGCTACACCTTC | CASSLVGTGVVIDGYTF
TRBJ2-7 | . | . | TRBV6-2/TRBV6-3 | TGTGCCAGCAGTTACTTGGGGCGGGGCTACGAGCAGTACTTC | CASSYLGRGYEQYF
TRBJ2-3 | . | . | TRBV30 | TGTGCCTGGTCCCTGGGGCAGGGGAGTCCAGATACGCAGTATTTT | CAWSLGQGSPDTQYF
TRBJ2-1 | . | . | TRBV28 | TGTGCCAGCAGATCTACAGGGTATGAGCAGTTCTTC | CASRSTGYEQFF
TRBJ2-1 | . | few | TRBV5-1 | TGCGCCAGCAGTGGCCTAGGGGACTCCTACAATGAGCAGTTCTTC | CASSGLGDSYNEQFF
TRBJ2-7 | TRBD1 | . | TRBV7-9 | TGTGCCAGCAGCTTCGAAGAGTGGGGGACAGAAGACTTC | CASSFEEWGTEDF
TRBJ1-2 | . | . | TRBV19 | TGTGCCAGTAGTTACCAGGGATCCGGCTATGGCTACACCTTC | CASSYQGSGYGYTF
TRBJ1-5 | . | few | TRBV19 | TGTGCCAGTAGCCGGGTAACAGGTGAACCCCAGCATTTT | CASSRVTGEPQHF
TRBJ1-1 | . | . | TRBV7-9 | TGTGCCAGCAGCAATCTTTACGATGTCCGACAGGCTGAAAACACTGAAGCTTTCTTT | CASSNLYDVRQAENTEAFF
TRBJ2-7 | . | . | TRBV5-5 | TGTGCCAGCAGCTCCTTCTCCTACGAGCAGTACTTC | CASSSFSYEQYF
TRBJ1-5 | . | . | TRBV24-1 | TGTGCCACCAGTGATTTGCGGTTCCCGGCAGGCTGCAATCAGCCCCAGCATTTT | CATSDLRFPAGCNQPQHF
TRBJ1-2 | . | few | TRBV27 | TGTGCCAGCAGTCCTCTCCCGAGGGCTGCCTATGGCTACACCTTC | CASSPLPRAAYGYTF
TRBJ1-1 | . | . | TRBV7-3 | TGTGCCAGCAGCGCCGGTGGGCCTGAAGCTTTCTTT | CASSAGGPEAFF
TRBJ2-7 | TRBD1 | . | TRBV5-1 | TGCGCCAGCAGCTTACCCTACTCCACCGGGACAGAGCCCTACGAGCAGTACTTC | CASSLPYSTGTEPYEQYF
TRBJ2-4 | TRBD1 | . | TRBV5-1 | TGCGCCAGCAGCCCCCGACAGGGGGGACTCCTGTACTTC | CASSPRQGGLLYF
TRBJ2-1 | . | few | TRBV9 | TGTGCCAGCAGCGGAGACAGCTCCTACAATGAGCAGTTCTTC | CASSGDSSYNEQFF
TRBJ2-1 | TRBD2 | few | TRBV11-2 | TGTGCCAGCAGCTCCCGAGGGGCGGGGGGCTACAATGAGCAGTTCTTC | CASSSRGAGGYNEQFF
TRBJ1-3 | . | . | TRBV7-2 | TGTGCCAGCAGCTTAGGACAGGCGCTAGGAAACACCATATATTTT | CASSLGQALGNTIYF
TRBJ2-1 | TRBD1 | . | TRBV10-3 | TGTGCCATCAGCCCGGGACAGGGCAAAAATGAGCAGTTCTTC | CAISPGQGKNEQFF
TRBJ2-3 | TRBD2 | few | TRBV6-1 | TGTGCCAGCAGTGATAGCGGGGGGGCCGCAGATACGCAGTATTTT | CASSDSGGAADTQYF
TRBJ2-7 | . | once | TRBV18 | TGTGCCAGCTCACCGATGACAGGATCTAGTTCTGAGCAGTACTTC | CASSPMTGSSSEQYF
TRBJ1-1 | . | . | TRBV7-9 | TGTGCCAGCAGCTGGAGGGATTGGGATGAAGCTTTCTTT | CASSWRDWDEAFF
TRBJ2-1 | TRBD2 | . | TRBV7-3 | TGTGCCAGCAGCTTAGATGGGACTAGCAACAATGAGCAGTTCTTC | CASSLDGTSNNEQFF
TRBJ2-1 | TRBD2 | once | TRBV7-2 | TGTGCCAGCAGCTTAGGGACTAGCTCCCACAATGAGCAGTTCTTC | CASSLGTSSHNEQFF
TRBJ1-1 | . | . | TRBV14 | TGTGCCAGCAGCCAATATTCCGAAGCTTTCTTT | CASSQYSEAFF
TRBJ1-3 | . | . | TRBV6-5 | TGTGCCGGTCAGGGCCTCTCGGGAAACACCATATATTTT | CAGQGLSGNTIYF
TRBJ1-1 | TRBD1 | once | TRBV27 | TGTGCCAGCAGTTTGCAGGGGGGCGGGACTGAAGCTTTCTTT | CASSLQGGGTEAFF
TRBJ2-7 | TRBD1 | . | TRBV18 | TGTGCCAGCTCACCACAGGGACAGGGGAACACCTACGAGCAGTACTTC | CASSPQGQGNTYEQYF
TRBJ1-5 | . | . | TRBV10-3 | TGTGCCATCAGTGAGTCGATATTGAGGGATAGCAATCAGCCCCAGCATTTT | CAISESILRDSNQPQHF
TRBJ1-1 | . | . | TRBV3-1/TRBV3-2 | TGTGCCAGCAGCCAAGGGCTGAGAGACATGAACACTGAAGCTTTCTTT | CASSQGLRDMNTEAFF
TRBJ1-4 | . | . | TRBV6-1 | TGTGCCAGCAGTGAAAGTTCCCCAGCGGCCGTTGGAGGGAATGAAAAACTGTTTTTT | CASSESSPAAVGGNEKLFF
TRBJ2-1 | TRBD1 | . | TRBV18 | TGTGCCAGCTCACCGCAGGGGGCGATTTACAATGAGCAGTTCTTC | CASSPQGAIYNEQFF
TRBJ2-2 | . | . | TRBV18 | TGTGCCAGCTCACCCACTAGTGACACCGGGGAGCTGTTTTTT | CASSPTSDTGELFF
TRBJ2-3 | TRBD2 | . | TRBV11-3 | TGTGCCAGCAGCTTGGGAGGGGCAGATACGCAGTATTTT | CASSLGGADTQYF
TRBJ2-1 | . | once | TRBV11-2 | TGTGCCAGCAGCTTAGCTAGGTCCAGCAGATACAATGAGCAGTTCTTC | CASSLARSSRYNEQFF
TRBJ2-1 | TRBD1 | . | TRBV5-1 | TGCGCCAGCAGCGGGGGACAGACCTACAATGAGCAGTTCTTC | CASSGGQTYNEQFF
TRBJ1-2 | TRBD1 | . | TRBV2 | TGTGCCAGCAGTGGGGGGACAGGGGTTCCCTATGGCTACACCTTC | CASSGGTGVPYGYTF
TRBJ2-6 | TRBD1 | . | TRBV27 | TGTGCCAGCAGTTTTGTAGGCAGGGGGCGCGGGTGGGCCAACGTCCTGACTTTC | CASSFVGRGRGWANVLTF
TRBJ2-3 | TRBD1 | . | TRBV13 | TGTGCCAGCAGCTTCGGGACAGGGGCGAGAGATACGCAGTATTTT | CASSFGTGARDTQYF
TRBJ2-1 | . | . | TRBV7-2 | TGTGCCAGCAGCTTAGCGCCGGCAGGGGCGGCCAATGAGCAGTTCTTC | CASSLAPAGAANEQFF
TRBJ1-1 | . | . | TRBV7-3 | TGTGCCAGCAGCTTGGCAGGCGCGAACACTGAAGCTTTCTTT | CASSLAGANTEAFF
TRBJ2-2 | TRBD1 | . | TRBV11-2 | TGTGCCAGCAGCTTATTACGGGACAGGGGGAAGGTCGGGGAGCTGTTTTTT | CASSLLRDRGKVGELFF
TRBJ1-6 | TRBD1 | . | TRBV5-1 | TGCGCCAGCAGCCAGGGCAGGGGGGATTCACCCCTCCACTTT | CASSQGRGDSPLHF
TRBJ1-1 | . | . | TRBV10-3 | TGTGCCATCAGCCCCGTCGTACAGGTGGGGACTGAAGCTTTCTTT | CAISPVVQVGTEAFF
TRBJ1-2 | TRBD1 | . | TRBV25-1 | TGTGCCAGCAGTGAAGGACAGGGTTCCTATGGCTACACCTTC | CASSEGQGSYGYTF